This TCR beta chain was documented in a study of cytomegalovirus exposure and HLA in healthy donors. Broader study findings: TCR beta V- and J-gene trimming was later associated with a missense DCLRE1C variant.

Use of 60 Vbeta and 13 Jbeta primers characterized the PCR. The table came from immunoSEQ multiplex PCR; TCRdb's copy has only in-frame clones and leaves some out. Of 120,000 to 150,000 clones listed, approximately 82% are singletons. Remarks on this clone: Its antigen is undetermined.

V lost 3 bases to trimming and J lost 3 bases, with 11 bases between them. Germline CDR1 reads MGHRA; CDR2 reads YSYEKL. The CDR3 length is 14 residues. The sample taken for sequencing was PBMCs. This TCR came from a man aged 18-30 years in good health and CMV-seropositive. The rearrangement uses TRBV4-1 and TRBJ1-1, with TRBD1 as a possible D gene (5 bases). The CDR3: CASSQSTGDTEAFF. CDR3 bases: TGCGCCAGCAGCCAGTCCACGGGGGACACTGAAGCTTTCTTT.